This TCR beta chain was sequenced for a study of Ad26.COV2.S vaccination and SARS-CoV-2 variants. Treatment: some 20 received Ad26.COV2.S at low or high dose, single or two shots; several received placebo; per-sample allocation not given. Sampling was done on day 63 after the first vaccine or placebo injection. Within Boston, the person who donated was an adult of 18-55 years. Data came from immunoSEQ multiplex PCR; TCRdb stores just in-frame clones and leaves some out. The repertoire holds around 300,000 clones, with about 85% as singletons. From germline, CDR1 is KGHSH and CDR2 LQKENI. This CDR3 has 13 residues. The germline V and J ends were trimmed by 5 bases and 5 bases, with 10 bases remaining between them. Study-level results: Similar non-spike TCR breadth was seen in vaccine and placebo recipients.

A note on this clone: Its specificity is unknown.

The source was peripheral blood, collected in a trial of Ad26.COV2.S vaccine versus placebo. The receptor comes from a person aged 18-60 years who received the Ad26.COV2.S COVID-19 vaccine or a placebo. The chain uses TRBV18 and TRBJ2-1; maybe TRBD2 (6 bases). This chain's CDR3 is CASSTGGDNEQFF. The CDR3 DNA follows: TGTGCCAGCTCAACCGGGGGAGACAATGAGCAGTTCTTC.